The clone carrying this T cell receptor beta chain was recorded a few times. As yet, its antigen is unknown. V lost 0 bases and J lost 4; bases outside the gene matches: 5. CDR3 length: 15 amino acids. Looked up from germline, CDR1 is LGHNA and CDR2 is YSLEER. About 120 mL of blood, on average, came from one heparinised draw per donor. The data originate from a study of beta chain features in type 1 diabetes. Study findings and constraints: Across all four CD4+ subsets, people with type 1 diabetes showed modestly shorter TCRB CDR3s. A cDNA-based sequencing approach could over-represent cells with high TCR expression.

The study reverse transcribed the entire isolated RNA, so it sequenced expressed TCRB transcripts. The table came from immunoSEQ multiplex PCR; TCRdb's copy has only in-frame clones and leaves some out. This repertoire shows 300,000 to 400,000 clones, 13% found once; its top ten account for over 0.014%. Material: naive CD4+ T cells from blood. This chain uses TRBV4-3 with TRBJ2-5; 7 bases are shared with TRBD1. The source of this sequence is a woman aged 18-29 years with type 1 diabetes. The CDR3 nucleotides are TGCGCCAGCAGCCAAGATATCAGGACAGGAGAGACCCAGTACTTC. It specifies CASSQDIRTGETQYF.